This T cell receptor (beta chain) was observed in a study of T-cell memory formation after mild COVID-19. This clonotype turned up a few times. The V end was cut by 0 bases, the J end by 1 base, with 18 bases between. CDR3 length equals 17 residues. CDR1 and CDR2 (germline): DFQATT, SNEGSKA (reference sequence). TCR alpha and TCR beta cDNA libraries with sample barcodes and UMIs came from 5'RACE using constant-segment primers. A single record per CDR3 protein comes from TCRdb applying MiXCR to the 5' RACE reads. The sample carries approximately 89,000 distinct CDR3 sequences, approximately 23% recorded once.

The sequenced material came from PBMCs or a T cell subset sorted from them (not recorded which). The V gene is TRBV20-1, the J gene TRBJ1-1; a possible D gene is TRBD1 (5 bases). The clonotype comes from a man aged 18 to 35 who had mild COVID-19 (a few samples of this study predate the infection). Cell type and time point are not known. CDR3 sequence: CSARDWRRGRKNTEAFF. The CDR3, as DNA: TGCAGTGCTAGAGATTGGCGGCGGGGCAGGAAGAACACTGAAGCTTTCTTT.